This T cell receptor (beta chain) was identified during a study of OX40 agonist ivuxolimab in advanced cancers. CDR1 is SGHTA, CDR2 FQGNSA, per germline. CDR3 length: 14 residues. J was trimmed by 6 bases and V by 6 bases; bases with no gene match: 8. Repertoires were generated with immunoSEQ multiplex PCR, while TCRdb's copy carries only in-frame clones and drops some. The table has roughly 35,000 clones, around 82% seen once. This receptor was taken from an adult with an advanced solid tumor such as melanoma, head and neck, liver or kidney cancer. This chain links TRBV7-2 with TRBJ2-1; 7 positions match TRBD2. Sequenced material: CD4+ or CD8+ T cells sorted from blood, taken in a trial of the OX40 agonist ivuxolimab. CDR3 DNA sequence: TGTGCCAGCAGTCGATGGGGGGGTGGCAATGAGCAGTTCTTC. Encoded protein: CASSRWGGGNEQFF. Full variable domain (remainder filled in from reference TRBV7-2 and TRBJ2-1): GAGVSQSPSNKVTEKGKDVELRCDPISGHTALYWYRQSLGQGLEFLIYFQGNSAPDKSGLPSDRFSAERTGGSVSTLTIQRTQQEDSAVYLCASSRWGGGNEQFFGPGTRLTVL.